This TCR beta chain comes out of a study of cytomegalovirus exposure and HLA in healthy donors. Study findings and constraints: Listed as cytomegalovirus-associated were 170 or so TCR beta chains. Most subjects had HLA-A and HLA-B alleles reportedly predicted accurately by TCR beta sequences.

All the people who gave samples were healthy bone marrow donors. PCR involved 60 Vbeta and 13 Jbeta primers. Clones were sequenced by immunoSEQ multiplex PCR, and TCRdb holds only the in-frame ones, with some missing. In the table there are over 120,000 clones, approximately 84% of which are singletons. This CDR3 comprises 15 residues. V was shortened by 7 bases and J by 1 base, with 15 bases between the two germline ends. Germline CDR1 reads LGHNT; CDR2 reads FRNRAP. On this clone itself: Antigen unknown.

The sequenced sample consisted of PBMCs. This rearrangement joins TRBV12-5 to TRBJ2-3; maybe TRBD2 (7 bases). The clonotype comes from a woman aged 60 to 75 in good health and CMV-seropositive. The CDR3 bases are TGTGCTAGTGCCCTGGGGGCGGGAGGCACAGATACGCAGTATTTT. Protein sequence: CASALGAGGTDTQYF.